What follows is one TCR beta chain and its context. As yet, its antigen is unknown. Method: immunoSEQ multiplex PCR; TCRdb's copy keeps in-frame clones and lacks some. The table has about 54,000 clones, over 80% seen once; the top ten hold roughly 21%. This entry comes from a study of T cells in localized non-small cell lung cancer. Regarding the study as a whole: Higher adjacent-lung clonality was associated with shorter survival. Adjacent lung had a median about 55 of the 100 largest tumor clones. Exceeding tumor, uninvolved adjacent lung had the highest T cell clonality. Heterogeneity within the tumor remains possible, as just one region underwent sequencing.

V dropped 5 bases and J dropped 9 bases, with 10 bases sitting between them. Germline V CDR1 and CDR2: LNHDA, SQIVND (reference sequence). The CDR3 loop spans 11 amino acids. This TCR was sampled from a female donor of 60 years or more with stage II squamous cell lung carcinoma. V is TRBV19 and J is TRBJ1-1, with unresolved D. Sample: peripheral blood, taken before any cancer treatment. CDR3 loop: CASSPGLQAFF. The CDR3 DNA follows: TGTGCCAGTAGTCCGGGCCTTCAAGCTTTCTTT.